The present TCR beta chain was sequenced within a study of blood T cell repertoires in COVID-19. The data were produced by immunoSEQ multiplex PCR, yet TCRdb's version contains in-frame clones alone and is incomplete. The sample lists about 250,000 clones; more than 75% were seen once. CDR3 length: 13 amino acids. V shed 5 bases and J 9 bases; nucleotides not matched to a gene: 7. This receptor was obtained from a man in his forties or fifties who had recovered from COVID-19. Sequenced material: PBMCs or T cells enriched from blood (not recorded which). The chain is built from TRBV12-3 or TRBV12-4 and TRBJ1-5; 7 bases map to TRBD1. DNA of the CDR3: TGTGCCAGCAGTGTGACAGGGTATCGGCCCCAGCATTTT. Its translation: CASSVTGYRPQHF.